This is a list of T cell receptor beta chains from one sample in a study of blood T cell repertoires in COVID-19. Using immunoSEQ multiplex PCR, the repertoire was profiled, and TCRdb retains in-frame clones only, with some absent. The sample consists of roughly 67,000 clones, roughly 80% of them appearing once. Material: peripheral blood. The receptor source for this set is a human donor in a cohort sampled during active COVID-19. Each CDR3 is given with its conserved first and last residue. The D gene is left open where the match is weak. Size values are once, few and many counts, or a class for expanded clones, and some rows have none.

CDR3 protein: CASSSSGRAWETQYF
CDR3 DNA: TGTGCCAGCAGCTCTAGCGGGAGGGCCTGGGAGACCCAGTACTTC
V gene: TRBV2
D gene: TRBD2
J gene: TRBJ2-5
clone size: -

CDR3 protein: CATSDTQGKGTDTQYF
CDR3 DNA: TGTGCCACCAGTGACACACAGGGGAAGGGCACAGATACGCAGTATTTT
V gene: TRBV24-1
D gene: TRBD1
J gene: TRBJ2-3
clone size: -

CDR3 protein: CATTWTEETQYF
CDR3 DNA: TGTGCCACCACATGGACAGAAGAGACCCAGTACTTC
V gene: TRBV19
D gene: -
J gene: TRBJ2-5
clone size: -

CDR3 protein: CASSQERIRRVTGELFF
CDR3 DNA: TGCGCCAGCAGCCAAGAGAGGATAAGGAGGGTAACCGGGGAGCTGTTTTTT
V gene: TRBV4-1
D gene: -
J gene: TRBJ2-2
clone size: -

CDR3 protein: CAWSRLANTGELFF
CDR3 DNA: TGTGCCTGGAGTCGTCTAGCGAACACCGGGGAGCTGTTTTTT
V gene: TRBV30
D gene: -
J gene: TRBJ2-2
clone size: many

CDR3 protein: CASSHLGTEGEETQYF
CDR3 DNA: TGTGCCAGCAGTCATCTTGGGACCGAGGGGGAAGAGACCCAGTACTTC
V gene: TRBV2
D gene: -
J gene: TRBJ2-5
clone size: -

CDR3 protein: CASSSKNWTSGTDTQYF
CDR3 DNA: TGTGCCAGCAGCTCGAAGAACTGGACTAGCGGCACAGATACGCAGTATTTT
V gene: TRBV11-3
D gene: TRBD2
J gene: TRBJ2-3
clone size: -

CDR3 protein: CASSIRGAGELFF
CDR3 DNA: TGTGCCAGCAGCATCCGGGGAGCCGGGGAGCTGTTTTTT
V gene: TRBV5-6
D gene: -
J gene: TRBJ2-2
clone size: -

CDR3 protein: CASRRGEGGIDEQFF
CDR3 DNA: TGTGCCAGCAGACGAGGGGAGGGCGGGATCGATGAGCAGTTCTTC
V gene: TRBV6-5
D gene: TRBD2
J gene: TRBJ2-1
clone size: -

CDR3 protein: CASSSSGSPLHF
CDR3 DNA: TGTGCCAGCAGTTCCAGTGGCTCACCCCTCCACTTT
V gene: TRBV28
D gene: -
J gene: TRBJ1-6
clone size: -

CDR3 protein: CASSLSEVTEAFF
CDR3 DNA: TGTGCCAGCAGCTTATCTGAGGTTACTGAAGCTTTCTTT
V gene: TRBV11-2
D gene: -
J gene: TRBJ1-1
clone size: -

CDR3 protein: CASKASEGDRVYTEAFF
CDR3 DNA: TGTGCCAGTAAAGCCTCTGAAGGAGACAGGGTTTACACTGAAGCTTTCTTT
V gene: TRBV19
D gene: TRBD1
J gene: TRBJ1-1
clone size: -

CDR3 protein: CAPRAVPPETQYF
CDR3 DNA: TGTGCGCCGCGAGCGGTGCCCCCAGAGACCCAGTACTTC
V gene: TRBV21-1
D gene: -
J gene: TRBJ2-5
clone size: once

CDR3 protein: CASSAGLAGGETQYF
CDR3 DNA: TGTGCCAGCAGCGCTGGACTCGCGGGAGGAGAGACCCAGTACTTC
V gene: TRBV9
D gene: TRBD2
J gene: TRBJ2-5
clone size: -

CDR3 protein: CSAGDRDEAFF
CDR3 DNA: TGCAGCGCCGGGGACAGAGACGAAGCTTTCTTT
V gene: TRBV29-1
D gene: TRBD1
J gene: TRBJ1-1
clone size: -

CDR3 protein: CASSQDFRTYEQYF
CDR3 DNA: TGTGCCAGCAGCCAAGACTTCAGAACCTACGAGCAGTACTTC
V gene: TRBV14
D gene: -
J gene: TRBJ2-7
clone size: -

CDR3 protein: CASSVVGGAWNTEAFF
CDR3 DNA: TGTGCCAGCAGCGTAGTCGGAGGGGCATGGAACACTGAAGCTTTCTTT
V gene: TRBV9
D gene: -
J gene: TRBJ1-1
clone size: -

CDR3 protein: CASSSHRGSGELFF
CDR3 DNA: TGCGCCAGCAGCTCACACAGGGGATCCGGGGAGCTGTTTTTT
V gene: TRBV4-3
D gene: TRBD1
J gene: TRBJ2-2
clone size: -

CDR3 protein: CASSLTSGGNTGELFF
CDR3 DNA: TGTGCCAGCAGCCTGACTAGCGGGGGGAACACCGGGGAGCTGTTTTTT
V gene: TRBV7-9
D gene: TRBD2
J gene: TRBJ2-2
clone size: -

CDR3 protein: CASSLGGSYEQFF
CDR3 DNA: TGTGCCAGCAGTTTAGGGGGGTCCTATGAGCAGTTCTTC
V gene: TRBV28
D gene: -
J gene: TRBJ2-1
clone size: -

CDR3 protein: CASSGTSGSGPQYF
CDR3 DNA: TGTGCCAGCAGCGGGACTAGCGGGAGTGGGCCGCAGTACTTC
V gene: TRBV6-2/TRBV6-3
D gene: TRBD2
J gene: TRBJ2-7
clone size: -

CDR3 protein: CASLRGSGGGELFF
CDR3 DNA: TGTGCCAGCCTACGAGGTAGCGGGGGCGGGGAGCTGTTTTTT
V gene: TRBV28
D gene: TRBD2
J gene: TRBJ2-2
clone size: once

CDR3 protein: CASSGTSGSYEQYF
CDR3 DNA: TGTGCCAGTAGTGGGACTAGCGGGAGTTACGAGCAGTACTTC
V gene: TRBV19
D gene: TRBD2
J gene: TRBJ2-7
clone size: -

CDR3 protein: CASAGLAASFNTDTQYF
CDR3 DNA: TGTGCCAGCGCAGGACTAGCGGCATCCTTTAACACAGATACGCAGTATTTT
V gene: TRBV18
D gene: TRBD2
J gene: TRBJ2-3
clone size: -

CDR3 protein: CASSISRNTGELFF
CDR3 DNA: TGTGCCAGTAGTATATCCAGGAACACCGGGGAGCTGTTTTTT
V gene: TRBV19
D gene: -
J gene: TRBJ2-2
clone size: -

CDR3 protein: CASASSGQGVSGYTF
CDR3 DNA: TGTGCCAGCGCCTCATCTGGACAGGGAGTCTCTGGCTACACCTTC
V gene: TRBV6-5
D gene: TRBD1
J gene: TRBJ1-2
clone size: -

CDR3 protein: CASSDRSGASSYEQYF
CDR3 DNA: TGTGCCAGCAGTGATAGAAGTGGGGCTAGCTCCTACGAGCAGTACTTC
V gene: TRBV6-4
D gene: -
J gene: TRBJ2-7
clone size: many

CDR3 protein: CASSPPGAGDEQFF
CDR3 DNA: TGTGCCAGCTCACCACCGGGAGCAGGAGATGAGCAGTTCTTC
V gene: TRBV18
D gene: -
J gene: TRBJ2-1
clone size: -

CDR3 protein: CASSTGGGSPLHF
CDR3 DNA: TGTGCCAGTAGTACAGGGGGCGGTTCACCCCTCCACTTT
V gene: TRBV19
D gene: TRBD1
J gene: TRBJ1-6
clone size: -

CDR3 protein: CASSYLAGVKAEEQFF
CDR3 DNA: TGTGCCAGCAGTTACCTCGCCGGGGTAAAAGCGGAAGAGCAGTTCTTC
V gene: TRBV11-3
D gene: -
J gene: TRBJ2-1
clone size: -

CDR3 protein: CASSPQDRPGYNEQFF
CDR3 DNA: TGTGCCAGCAGCCCACAGGATCGGCCAGGTTACAATGAGCAGTTCTTC
V gene: TRBV11-3
D gene: -
J gene: TRBJ2-1
clone size: -

CDR3 protein: CASSVGSGTYNEQFF
CDR3 DNA: TGTGCCAGCAGCGTAGGGTCAGGCACCTACAATGAGCAGTTCTTC
V gene: TRBV9
D gene: -
J gene: TRBJ2-1
clone size: -

CDR3 protein: CASSSGNSPLHF
CDR3 DNA: TGTGCCAGCAGCTCAGGCAATTCACCCCTCCACTTT
V gene: TRBV7-9
D gene: -
J gene: TRBJ1-6
clone size: -

CDR3 protein: CASNPFRFPYEQYF
CDR3 DNA: TGTGCCAGCAACCCCTTCAGGTTCCCCTACGAGCAGTACTTC
V gene: TRBV9
D gene: -
J gene: TRBJ2-7
clone size: -

CDR3 protein: CASSRDRYKHYGYTF
CDR3 DNA: TGTGCCAGCAGCCGGGACAGATATAAACACTATGGCTACACCTTC
V gene: TRBV2
D gene: TRBD1
J gene: TRBJ1-2
clone size: -

CDR3 protein: CATSDPLSTGEQNIQYF
CDR3 DNA: TGTGCCACCAGTGATCCATTATCGACAGGGGAACAAAACATTCAGTACTTC
V gene: TRBV24-1
D gene: TRBD1
J gene: TRBJ2-4
clone size: few